This T cell receptor beta chain originates from a study of T cell repertoires in cytomegalovirus infection. As for the study in general: The study used recently identified HLA-C-restricted and well-studied HLA-B-restricted CMV epitopes. It was the public TCR beta signatures that indicated both CMV infection and matching HLA type. Overall study findings and caveats: Identification of carriers of CMV plus the relevant HLA was achieved through cumulative public TCR beta family frequency. Ex vivo, HLA-C-restricted CMV-specific TCR beta clonotypes prevailed over the rest of the response.

TCRdb processed the reads anew with MiXCR; each CDR3 protein has one entry. The sample lists 650,000 to 900,000 distinct CDR3 sequences, roughly 29% occurring once. Trimming took off 6 bases at V and 8 bases at J, with 16 bases between the two ends. Germline CDR1 SNHLY, CDR2 FYNNEI. The CDR3 is made up of 14 amino acids. With regard to this clonotype: Antigen: not known.

This sequence was found in a human donor in good health (CMV status not recorded). Some clones in this sample may be carry-over from other donors' samples. Sequencing was performed on cultured CD8+ T cells from PBMCs, taken from culture after CMV antigen stimulation. The rearrangement joins TRBV2 to TRBJ1-4, with D possibly matching TRBD1 (5 bases). The CDR3 loop reads CASREGNGWEKLFF. CDR3 bases: TGTGCCAGCAGGGAGGGGAACGGTTGGGAAAAACTGTTTTTT. Looking up the rest from reference TRBV2 and TRBJ1-4 gives the full variable domain: EPEVTQTPSHQVTQMGQEVILRCVPISNHLYFYWYRQILGQKVEFLVSFYNNEISEKSEIFDDQFSVERPDGSNFTLKIRSTKLEDSAMYFCASREGNGWEKLFFGSGTQLSVL.